This T cell receptor (beta chain) was observed in a study of cytomegalovirus exposure and HLA in healthy donors. This CDR3 has 16 residues. CDR1 and CDR2 from the germline V gene are LGHNA and YSLEER. The V and J ends lost 4 bases and 5 bases respectively, with 20 bases between them. This clone appeared once. The target antigen is unknown. Study results and caveats: The authors later linked a missense DCLRE1C variant to TCR beta V- and J-gene trimming. In a later analysis, several top co-occurrence clusters appeared linked to parvovirus B19, influenza, CMV and Epstein-Barr virus. Later analysis showed most CMV-associated TCR beta chains appearing HLA-restricted. Reports indicated that the classifier achieved high specificity and sensitivity in diagnosing cytomegalovirus status.

It was with 60 Vbeta and 13 Jbeta primers that the PCR ran. The assay was immunoSEQ multiplex PCR, and TCRdb's table has in-frame clones only and misses some. The table records roughly 110,000 clones, roughly 71% of them present only once. The sample was PBMCs. The receptor's source is a male donor in good health and CMV-seropositive. This chain connects TRBV4-3 to TRBJ1-1; D might be TRBD1 (5 bases). The CDR3 sequence: CASSRTTVGVGTEAFF. The CDR3 DNA reads as TGCGCCAGCAGCCGAACCACCGTAGGGGTAGGGACTGAAGCTTTCTTT.